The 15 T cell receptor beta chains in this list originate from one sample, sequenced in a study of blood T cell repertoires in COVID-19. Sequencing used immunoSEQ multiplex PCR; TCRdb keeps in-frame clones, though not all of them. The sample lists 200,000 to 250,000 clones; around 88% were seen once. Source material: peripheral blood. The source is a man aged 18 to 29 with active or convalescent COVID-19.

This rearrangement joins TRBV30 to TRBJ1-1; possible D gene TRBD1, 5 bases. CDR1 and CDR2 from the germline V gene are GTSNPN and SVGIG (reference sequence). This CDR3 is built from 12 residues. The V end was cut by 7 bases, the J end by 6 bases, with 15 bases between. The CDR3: CAFRDDKAEAFF. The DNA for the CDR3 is TGTGCCTTCAGGGATGATAAAGCTGAAGCTTTCTTT.

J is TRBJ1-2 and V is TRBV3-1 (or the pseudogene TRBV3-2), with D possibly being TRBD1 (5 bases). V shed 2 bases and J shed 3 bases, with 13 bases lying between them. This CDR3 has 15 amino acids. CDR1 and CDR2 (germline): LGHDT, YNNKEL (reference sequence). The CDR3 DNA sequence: TGTGCCAGCAGCCAATCGGGAGGGGCATACTATGGCTACACCTTC. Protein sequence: CASSQSGGAYYGYTF.

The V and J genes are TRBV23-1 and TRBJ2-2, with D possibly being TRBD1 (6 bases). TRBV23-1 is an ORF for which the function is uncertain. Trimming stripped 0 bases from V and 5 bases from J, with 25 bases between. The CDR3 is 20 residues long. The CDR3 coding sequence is TGCGCCAGCAGTCAATCCTCCAGGGGACGACTCCGAAGAGAAACCGGGGAGCTGTTTTTT. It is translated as CASSQSSRGRLRRETGELFF.

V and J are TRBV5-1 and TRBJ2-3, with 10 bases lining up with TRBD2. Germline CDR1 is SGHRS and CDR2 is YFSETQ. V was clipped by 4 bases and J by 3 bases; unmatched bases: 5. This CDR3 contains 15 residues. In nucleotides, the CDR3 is TGCGCCAGCAGCATACTAGCGGGGAAGACAGATACGCAGTATTTT. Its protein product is CASSILAGKTDTQYF.

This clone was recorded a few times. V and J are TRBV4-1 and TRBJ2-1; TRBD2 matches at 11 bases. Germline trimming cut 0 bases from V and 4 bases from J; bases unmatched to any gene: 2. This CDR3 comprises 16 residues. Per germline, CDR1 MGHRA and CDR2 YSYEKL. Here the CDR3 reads CASSQEGTSGYNEQFF. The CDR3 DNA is TGCGCCAGCAGCCAAGAGGGGACTAGCGGATACAATGAGCAGTTCTTC.

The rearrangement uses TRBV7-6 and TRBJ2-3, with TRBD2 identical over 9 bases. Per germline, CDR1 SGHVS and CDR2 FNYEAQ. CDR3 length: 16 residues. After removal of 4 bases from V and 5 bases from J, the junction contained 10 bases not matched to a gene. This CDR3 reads CASSSQMGLAKDTQYF. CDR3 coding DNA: TGTGCCAGCAGCTCCCAAATGGGACTAGCAAAAGATACGCAGTATTTT.

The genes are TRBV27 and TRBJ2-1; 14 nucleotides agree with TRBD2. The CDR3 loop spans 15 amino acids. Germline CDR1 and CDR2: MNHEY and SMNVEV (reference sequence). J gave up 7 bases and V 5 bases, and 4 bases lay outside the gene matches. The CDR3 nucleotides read TGTGCCAGCAGTCCGGGACTAGCGGGAGTTAATGAGCAGTTCTTC. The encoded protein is CASSPGLAGVNEQFF.

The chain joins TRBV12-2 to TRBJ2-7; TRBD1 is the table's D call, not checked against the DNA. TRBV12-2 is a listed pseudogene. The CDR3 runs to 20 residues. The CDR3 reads CASRLARKRQGRRFSYEQYF. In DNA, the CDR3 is TGTGCAAGTCGCTTAGCACGAAAACGACAGGGTCGTCGGTTCTCTTACGAGCAGTACTTC.

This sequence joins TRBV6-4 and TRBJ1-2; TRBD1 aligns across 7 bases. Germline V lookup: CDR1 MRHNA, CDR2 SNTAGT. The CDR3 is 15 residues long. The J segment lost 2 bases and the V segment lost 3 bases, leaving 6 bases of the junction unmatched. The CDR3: CASSEQGTANYGYTF. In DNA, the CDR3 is TGTGCCAGCAGTGAACAGGGGACGGCGAACTATGGCTACACCTTC.

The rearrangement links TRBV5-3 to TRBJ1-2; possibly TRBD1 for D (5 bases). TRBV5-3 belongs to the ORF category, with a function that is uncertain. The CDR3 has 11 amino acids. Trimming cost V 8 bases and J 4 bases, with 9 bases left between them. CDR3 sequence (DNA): TGTGCCAGGCCCAGGGTCTATGGCTACACCTTC. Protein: CARPRVYGYTF.

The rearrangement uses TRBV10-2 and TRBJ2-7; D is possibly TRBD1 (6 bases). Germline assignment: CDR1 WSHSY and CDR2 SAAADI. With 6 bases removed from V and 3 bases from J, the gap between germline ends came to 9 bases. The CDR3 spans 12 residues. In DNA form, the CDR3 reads TGCGCCAGCAGCCCGGACAGCTACGAGCAGTACTTC. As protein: CASSPDSYEQYF.

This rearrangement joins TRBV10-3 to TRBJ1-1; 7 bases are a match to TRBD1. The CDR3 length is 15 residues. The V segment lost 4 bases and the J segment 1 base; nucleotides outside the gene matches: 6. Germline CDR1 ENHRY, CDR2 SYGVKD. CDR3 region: CAISGRQGQNTEAFF. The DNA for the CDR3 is TGTGCCATCAGTGGACGACAGGGCCAGAACACTGAAGCTTTCTTT.

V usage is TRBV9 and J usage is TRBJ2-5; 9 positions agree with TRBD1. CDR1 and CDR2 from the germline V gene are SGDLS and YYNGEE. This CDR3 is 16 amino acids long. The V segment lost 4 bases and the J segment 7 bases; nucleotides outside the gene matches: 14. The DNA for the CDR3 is TGTGCCAGCAGCCCCTTGGGGGGGGACAGGGTGACGACCCAGTACTTC. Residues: CASSPLGGDRVTTQYF.

The CDR3 coding sequence is TGTGCCAGCAGCCAAGGACAGGGGCGACCTCAGAACACTGAAGCTTTCTTT. Translated, it gives CASSQGQGRPQNTEAFF. The chain has TRBV14 and TRBJ1-1; 8 bases map to TRBD1. The CDR3 covers 17 residues. V shed 1 base and J 1 base; nucleotides not matched to a gene: 8. Germline CDR1 and CDR2: SGHDN and FVKESK. The full variable domain, with the rest looked up from reference TRBV14 and TRBJ1-1, is EAGVTQFPSHSVIEKGQTVTLRCDPISGHDNLYWYRRVMGKEIKFLLHFVKESKQDESGMPNNRFLAERTGGTYSTLKVQPAELEDSGVYFCASSQGQGRPQNTEAFFGQGTRLTVV.

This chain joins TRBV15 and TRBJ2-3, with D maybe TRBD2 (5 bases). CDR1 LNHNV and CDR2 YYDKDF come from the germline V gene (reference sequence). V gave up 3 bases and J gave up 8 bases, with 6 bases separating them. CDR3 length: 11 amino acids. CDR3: CATSSGITQYF. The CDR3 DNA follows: TGTGCCACCAGCAGCGGGATTACGCAGTATTTT.